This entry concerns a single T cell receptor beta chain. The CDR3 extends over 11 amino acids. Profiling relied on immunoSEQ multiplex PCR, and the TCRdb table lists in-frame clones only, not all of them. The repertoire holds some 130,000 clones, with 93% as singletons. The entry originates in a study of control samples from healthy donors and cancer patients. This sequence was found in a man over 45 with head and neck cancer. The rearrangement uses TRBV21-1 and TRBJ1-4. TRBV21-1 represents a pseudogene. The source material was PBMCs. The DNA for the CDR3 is TGTGCCAGGACCCCTAATGAAAAACTGTTTTTT. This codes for CARTPNEKLFF.